This is a list of T cell receptor beta chains from one sample in a study of blood T cell repertoires in COVID-19. Assay used: immunoSEQ multiplex PCR; TCRdb lists only in-frame clones, some missing. The sample includes about 430,000 clones, roughly 90% seen only once; the top ten take 0.7% to 0.85%. Sequencing was performed on peripheral blood. All receptors come from a man younger than 30 with COVID-19, enrolled during active disease. Both conserved end residues are part of each CDR3. D genes are given only for firm matches. The size field is filled for only some rows; it gives once, few, many or a size class.

CDR3nt	CDR3aa	v_gene	j_gene	abundance	d_gene
TGTGCCAGCAGCTTTGCGGGAGGGATAGGCTACGAGCAGTACTTC	CASSFAGGIGYEQYF	TRBV11-2	TRBJ2-7	-	TRBD2
TGTGCCAGCAGTGTCGGGACAGGGGTTGGCTACACCTTC	CASSVGTGVGYTF	TRBV25-1	TRBJ1-2	-	TRBD1
TGTGCCAGCACTGGCGCAAGTGGTAGCGGGGGAGCCGGGGAGCTGTTTTTT	CASTGASGSGGAGELFF	TRBV2	TRBJ2-2	-	TRBD2
TGTGCCAGCAGTTACATCGGGACTAGCGGGGGTATCGAGCAGTACTTC	CASSYIGTSGGIEQYF	TRBV6-5	TRBJ2-7	-	TRBD2
TGTGCCAGCAGTCCCAACAGAACCCCTAACTATGGCTACACCTTC	CASSPNRTPNYGYTF	TRBV6-5	TRBJ1-2	-	-
TGTGCCAGCAGCCTCCACGATAGCGGGGCGAACACCGGGGAGCTGTTTTTT	CASSLHDSGANTGELFF	TRBV27	TRBJ2-2	-	TRBD2
TGTGCCAGCAGACTGGACTATAGCACAGATACGCAGTATTTT	CASRLDYSTDTQYF	TRBV2	TRBJ2-3	-	-
TGCGCCAGCAGCTTGGTCTACAGGGGGCCCACTGAAGCTTTCTTT	CASSLVYRGPTEAFF	TRBV5-1	TRBJ1-1	few	TRBD1
TGTGCCAGCAGCCAAGATCACGGACAGGTGGAGACCCAGTACTTC	CASSQDHGQVETQYF	TRBV3-1/TRBV3-2	TRBJ2-5	-	TRBD1
TGTGCCAGCAGCTTGAAAGGACAGCGGTTCTACGAGCAGTACTTC	CASSLKGQRFYEQYF	TRBV5-4	TRBJ2-7	-	-
TGCGCCAGCAGCTTGGGACAGGCGAACACTGAAGCTTTCTTT	CASSLGQANTEAFF	TRBV5-1	TRBJ1-1	-	-
TGTGCCAGCAGCCGAGACAGGTCCCGGGCAGATACGCAGTATTTT	CASSRDRSRADTQYF	TRBV6-6	TRBJ2-3	-	-
TGCGCCAGCAGCTACACCGACTTTAGCCGTTCAACTTACCTCTCCTACAATGAGCAGTTCTTC	CASSYTDFSRSTYLSYNEQFF	TRBV5-1	TRBJ2-1	-	-
TGTGCCAGCAGTTCTCAAAAAGGGACAGGGGGAGGGCCTGCCCAAGAGACCCAGTACTTC	CASSSQKGTGGGPAQETQYF	TRBV2	TRBJ2-5	-	TRBD1
TGTGCCAGCAGTGGGAGGAGAGGGAACGAAAACATTCAGTACTTC	CASSGRRGNENIQYF	TRBV2	TRBJ2-4	-	-
TGCGCCAGCAGTCGACAGGGGTACGGCTACGAGCAGTACTTC	CASSRQGYGYEQYF	TRBV4-1	TRBJ2-7	-	TRBD1
TGTGCCAGCAGCTTAGAATGGAGCTCCTACGAGCAGTACTTC	CASSLEWSSYEQYF	TRBV7-6	TRBJ2-7	-	-
TGTGCCAGCAGTTTCATACTAGCGGGAGGGGAAAATGAGCAGTTCTTC	CASSFILAGGENEQFF	TRBV27	TRBJ2-1	-	TRBD2
TGTGCCAGCAGCCCACCCCTCGTGGCAGGGGCCTATGGCTACACCTTC	CASSPPLVAGAYGYTF	TRBV5-5	TRBJ1-2	-	-
TGTGCCAGCAGCCCTCCCCTCTTATACGAGCAGTACTTC	CASSPPLLYEQYF	TRBV7-9	TRBJ2-7	few	-
TGTGCCAGCAGCTTAGGGCTATGGGGCGGCACAGATACGCAGTATTTT	CASSLGLWGGTDTQYF	TRBV7-2	TRBJ2-3	-	-
TGTGCCAGTAGTGGACAGGGAGACTACGAGCAGTACTTC	CASSGQGDYEQYF	TRBV19	TRBJ2-7	-	TRBD1
TGTGCCAGCAGCTCCGCGGCCTTAAACACCATATATTTT	CASSSAALNTIYF	TRBV7-2	TRBJ1-3	-	-
TGCGCCAGCAGCCCAACGAGCCACCAGAACACCGGGGAGCTGTTTTTT	CASSPTSHQNTGELFF	TRBV4-1	TRBJ2-2	once	-
TGTGCCAGCAGTTATCAATCAACTAATGAAAAACTGTTTTTT	CASSYQSTNEKLFF	TRBV6-5	TRBJ1-4	-	-
TGTGCCAGTAGTATAGATCCCAGGAATGGCTACACCTTC	CASSIDPRNGYTF	TRBV19	TRBJ1-2	-	-
TGTGCCAGCAGTCTACAGGGTTTGGGTTACGAGCAGTACTTC	CASSLQGLGYEQYF	TRBV2	TRBJ2-7	-	-
TGTGCCAGCAGCGACCCCCTAGTCTTCGGCTATGGCTACACCTTC	CASSDPLVFGYGYTF	TRBV9	TRBJ1-2	once	-
TGTGCCAGTGGAGCTGCGGGTCTAGGGACCCAGTACTTC	CASGAAGLGTQYF	TRBV19	TRBJ2-5	once	-
TGTGCCAGCAGCTTAGCGAGCGGGGGCTATGAGCAGTTCTTC	CASSLASGGYEQFF	TRBV7-7	TRBJ2-1	-	TRBD2
TGTGCCACCAGCCCGGGACAGGGACCCACAGATACGCAGTATTTT	CATSPGQGPTDTQYF	TRBV24-1	TRBJ2-3	-	TRBD1
TGCGCCAGCAGCCGAAGAACGGTGGAGATCTATGGCTACACCTTC	CASSRRTVEIYGYTF	TRBV4-1	TRBJ1-2	-	-
TGTGCCAGCTCCGCCGGGACAGGGGGGGTCGAGCAGTACTTC	CASSAGTGGVEQYF	TRBV18	TRBJ2-7	-	TRBD1
TGTGCCAGCAGCGGGGACAGGGGCCCTTCTTTT	CASSGDRGPSF	TRBV6-4	TRBJ1-5	-	TRBD1
TGTGCCAGCAATTCGGGACAAATGAACACTGAAGCTTTCTTT	CASNSGQMNTEAFF	TRBV2	TRBJ1-1	-	-